The 17 T cell receptor beta chains below were found in one sample sequenced in a study of T cell responses to AZD1222 COVID-19 vaccine. The method was immunoSEQ multiplex PCR; TCRdb's version includes in-frame clones alone and lacks a portion of them. The sample lists 150,000 to 160,000 clones; roughly 90% were seen once. Sequenced material: peripheral blood, taken on day 0 of MenACWY control vaccination. These receptors all stem from an adult in good health.

This sequence joins TRBV7-2 and TRBJ2-7; 10 bases are shared with TRBD2. Per germline, CDR1 SGHTA and CDR2 FQGNSA. With V trimmed by 5 bases and J by 3 bases, 4 bases remained unmatched. The CDR3 length is 14 residues. The chain's CDR3 is CASSVIAGGYEQYF. The CDR3 DNA reads TGTGCCAGCAGCGTAATAGCGGGAGGCTACGAGCAGTACTTC.

V is TRBV11-1 and J is TRBJ2-1; D uncertain. Germline values: CDR1 SGHAT, CDR2 FQDESV (reference sequence). The V gene lost 2 bases and the J gene lost 0 bases, with 5 bases spanning the gap. The CDR3 consists of 14 residues. The CDR3 DNA follows: TGTGCCAGCAGCTTATTGAGCTCCTACAATGAGCAGTTCTTC. Residues: CASSLLSSYNEQFF. The full variable domain, in which reference TRBV11-1 and TRBJ2-1 provide the parts outside the CDR3, is EAEVAQSPRYKITEKSQAVAFWCDPISGHATLYWYRQILGQGPELLVQFQDESVVDDSQLPKDRFSAERLKGVDSTLKIQPAELGDSAMYLCASSLLSSYNEQFFGPGTRLTVL.

J is TRBJ1-4 and V is TRBV2, with 11 bases fitting TRBD1. The CDR3 length is 14 residues. Germline V gene sequence: CDR1 SNHLY, CDR2 FYNNEI. The V and J ends lost 6 bases and 8 bases, in that order; junction bases with no gene match: 5. The CDR3 loop is CASRGQGEWEKLFF. The CDR3 nucleotides read TGTGCCAGCAGGGGACAGGGGGAATGGGAAAAACTGTTTTTT.

This chain uses TRBV27 with TRBJ2-6; D possibly corresponds to TRBD2 (5 bases). Trimming took off 1 base at V and 8 bases at J, with 15 bases between the two ends. Germline CDR1 MNHEY, CDR2 SMNVEV (reference sequence). The CDR3 spans 16 residues. CDR3 sequence: CASSLLRVEGTNVLTF. CDR3 bases: TGTGCCAGCAGTTTATTGAGGGTGGAAGGGACCAACGTCCTGACTTTC.

This clone was counted a few times. V is TRBV5-1 and J is TRBJ1-1; a weak D match, TRBD1 (6 bases). V was pared by 5 bases and J by 5 bases, with 16 bases between. CDR3 length: 14 residues. Germline V gene sequence: CDR1 SGHRS, CDR2 YFSETQ. The CDR3 sequence is CASRVQQGTTEAFF. For the CDR3, the DNA is TGCGCCAGCAGGGTACAACAGGGTACAACTGAAGCTTTCTTT.

The rearrangement uses TRBV2 and TRBJ1-2; 7 nucleotides align to TRBD1. The ends lost 6 bases at V and 2 bases at J; junction bases unmatched: 6. CDR1 is SNHLY, CDR2 FYNNEI, per germline. The CDR3 is 14 residues long. CDR3 bases: TGTGCCAGCAGACGACAGGGCGCGAACTATGGCTACACCTTC. It is translated as CASRRQGANYGYTF.

V gene TRBV6-4 combines with J gene TRBJ2-2; D call uncertain. The germline gives CDR1 MRHNA, CDR2 SNTAGT. The V and J ends lost 6 bases and 2 bases respectively, with 7 bases between them. There are 13 residues in the CDR3. The CDR3 reads CASSRENTGELFF. DNA of the CDR3: TGTGCCAGCAGCCGCGAAAACACCGGGGAGCTGTTTTTT.

This clone was seen a few times. The J gene is TRBJ2-3, the V gene TRBV7-2, with TRBD2 as a possible D gene (7 bases). Germline V gene lookup returns CDR1 SGHTA and CDR2 FQGNSA. V was shortened by 6 bases and J by 1 base, with 8 bases between the two germline ends. This CDR3 contains 13 residues. The CDR3 DNA reads as TGTGCCAGCAGAGGGGGGGGCACAGATACGCAGTATTTT. This gives the protein CASRGGGTDTQYF. Full variable domain (missing parts from reference TRBV7-2 and TRBJ2-3): GAGVSQSPSNKVTEKGKDVELRCDPISGHTALYWYRQSLGQGLEFLIYFQGNSAPDKSGLPSDRFSAERTGGSVSTLTIQRTQQEDSAVYLCASRGGGTDTQYFGPGTRLTVL.

V gene TRBV4-1 combines with J gene TRBJ2-4; D uncertain. Germline V CDR1 and CDR2: MGHRA, YSYEKL. The V end lost 1 base, the J end lost 9 bases, and 13 bases lay between the germline ends. The CDR3 length is 14 residues. The CDR3 is CASSQGTARSIQYF. Here the CDR3 DNA reads TGCGCCAGCAGCCAAGGTACAGCGAGGAGCATTCAGTACTTC.

The table lists this clone with a count of one. The chain uses TRBV6-5 and TRBJ2-7, with 7 bases identical to TRBD2. This CDR3 comprises 12 residues. V gave up 7 bases and J gave up 11 bases; unmatched junction bases: 11. Germline CDR1 and CDR2: MNHEY and SVGAGI. Written as DNA, the CDR3 is TGTGCCAGCATTCGGGGCGCGGGAGTAGAGTACTTC. Protein sequence: CASIRGAGVEYF.

V gene TRBV28 combines with J gene TRBJ1-1; 7 nucleotides line up with TRBD1. The CDR3 contains 14 residues. CDR1 and CDR2 from the germline V gene are MDHEN and SYDVKM. V trimming: 4 bases; J trimming: 4 bases; junction bases outside the gene matches: 6. CDR3 in amino acids: CASSSYRGGTEAFF. In nucleotides, the CDR3 is TGTGCCAGCAGTTCGTACAGGGGAGGCACTGAAGCTTTCTTT.

The genes are TRBV2 and TRBJ2-3; possible D gene TRBD2, 7 bases. Looked up from germline, CDR1 is SNHLY and CDR2 is FYNNEI. Trimming removed 11 bases from V and 3 bases from J, with 15 bases in between. This CDR3 is built from 13 residues. The CDR3 spells CAFNAGATDTQYF. Written as DNA, the CDR3 is TGTGCCTTCAACGCGGGGGCGACAGATACGCAGTATTTT.

CDR3 bases: TGTGCCAGCAGCCGGGCGTGGGGCACCGGGGAGCTGTTTTTT. Amino acids: CASSRAWGTGELFF. V gene TRBV2 combines with J gene TRBJ2-2; D is unclear. Trimming stripped 6 bases from V and 4 bases from J, with 12 bases between. The CDR3 is made up of 14 amino acids. Germline V gene lookup returns CDR1 SNHLY and CDR2 FYNNEI.

This clone was recorded only once. The genes are TRBV6-5 and TRBJ1-2; D is unclear. Trimming removed 0 bases from V and 4 bases from J, with 12 bases in between. The CDR3 totals 15 residues. Germline V gene sequence: CDR1 MNHEY, CDR2 SVGAGI. The CDR3 DNA is TGTGCCAGCAGTTACTCGAAAAACAGCCCCTATGGCTACACCTTC. It translates to CASSYSKNSPYGYTF.

This chain links TRBV4-1 with TRBJ2-1; perhaps D is TRBD1 or TRBD2 (6 bases each). There are 15 residues in the CDR3. CDR1 MGHRA and CDR2 YSYEKL come from the germline V gene. V was shortened by 4 bases and J by 9 bases, with 19 bases between the two germline ends. DNA for the CDR3: TGCGCCAGCAGCCCCTCCAGACACAGGGAGGCTGAGCAGTTCTTC. Its protein is CASSPSRHREAEQFF.

The CDR3, as DNA: TGTGCCAGCAGCTCCCGGGGAGGGGGGACTTTCTCCTACAATGAGCAGTTCTTC. This encodes CASSSRGGGTFSYNEQFF. The chain carries TRBV11-3 and TRBJ2-1; D perhaps matches TRBD2 (7 bases). Germline CDR1 and CDR2: SGHNT and YENEEA. The length of the CDR3 is 18 residues. V lost 4 bases and J 0 bases, leaving 19 bases between the germline ends.

The rearrangement links TRBV7-2 to TRBJ1-2; D remains unclear. Germline CDR1 and CDR2: SGHTA and FQGNSA. The length of the CDR3 is 12 residues. Trimming pared 5 bases from V and 8 bases from J, leaving 12 bases between. CDR3 in DNA: TGTGCCAGCAGCCCCTCCTCGGGAGGCTACACCTTC. It codes for CASSPSSGGYTF.